The source of this T cell receptor (beta chain) is a study of identical twins. General study findings and limits: The authors noted that invariant MAIT and iNKT cells could partly confound zero-insertion analyses. Twins showed weaker excess sharing in their beta out-of-frame sequences.

Addition of a universal primer site occurred through template switching, and cDNA carried unique molecular identifiers. TCRdb processed the 5' RACE reads anew with MiXCR; each CDR3 protein has one entry. The sample records 1.5 million to 2 million distinct CDR3 sequences, about 32% being singletons. Of note for this clonotype: Its antigen is unknown.

CDR1 and CDR2 (germline): MDHEN, SYDVKM. The CDR3 sequence is 15 residues long. Deletions cut 1 base from V and 0 bases from J, with 7 bases between. The chain is built from TRBV28 and TRBJ1-5; D gene ambiguous. The specimen sequenced was cord blood. The receptor comes from a newborn girl in good health. The CDR3 bases are TGTGCCAGCAGTTTATTGGGGTTTAGCAATCAGCCCCAGCATTTT. It encodes CASSLLGFSNQPQHF.